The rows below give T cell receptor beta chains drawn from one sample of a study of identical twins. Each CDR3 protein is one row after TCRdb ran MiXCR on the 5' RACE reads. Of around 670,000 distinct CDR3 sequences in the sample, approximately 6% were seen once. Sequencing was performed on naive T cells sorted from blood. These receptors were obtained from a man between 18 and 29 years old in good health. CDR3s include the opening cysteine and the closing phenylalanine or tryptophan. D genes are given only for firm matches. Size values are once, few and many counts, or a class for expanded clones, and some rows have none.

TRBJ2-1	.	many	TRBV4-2	TGTGCCAGCAGCCAATTCCGGGATGAGCAGTTCTTC	CASSQFRDEQFF
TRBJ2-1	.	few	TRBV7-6	TGTGCCAGCAGCTTAGTTCCCCTAGAAGGTTACAATGAGCAGTTCTTC	CASSLVPLEGYNEQFF
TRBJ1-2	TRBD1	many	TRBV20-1	TGCAGTCCCACAGGGGGCGCCGACTATGGCTACACCTTC	CSPTGGADYGYTF
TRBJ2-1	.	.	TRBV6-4	TGTGCCAGCAGTCCCAGGGGTGCCTCCTACAATGAGCAGTTCTTC	CASSPRGASYNEQFF
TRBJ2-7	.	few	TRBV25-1	TGTGCCAGCAGGGGCGGAGCGCTGGAGCAGTACTTC	CASRGGALEQYF
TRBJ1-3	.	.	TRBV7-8	TGTGCCAGCAGCTTCCAGGTTCCTGGAAACACCATATATTTT	CASSFQVPGNTIYF
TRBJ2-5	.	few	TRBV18	TGTGCCAGCTCACCACCGGGGTATGGGGAGACCCAGTACTTC	CASSPPGYGETQYF
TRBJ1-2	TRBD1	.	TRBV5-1	TGCGCCAGCAGCAGGCAGGGGGCGGACTATGGCTACACCTTC	CASSRQGADYGYTF
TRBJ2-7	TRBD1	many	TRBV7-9	TGTGCCAGCAGCCTAGACAGGGGGTTCTTTAACGAGCAGTACTTC	CASSLDRGFFNEQYF
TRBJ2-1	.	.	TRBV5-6	TGTGCCAGCAGCTTGGCCGGTCGGCTAGCCTACAATGAGCAGTTCTTC	CASSLAGRLAYNEQFF
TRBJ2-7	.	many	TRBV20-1	TGCAGTGCTAGAGATTCGGAGGTTTGGGGGGCGCTGGGCTCCTACGAGCAGTACTTC	CSARDSEVWGALGSYEQYF
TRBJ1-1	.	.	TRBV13	TGTGCCAGCAGCTACCTGATAAACAGAGAAGCTTTCTTT	CASSYLINREAFF
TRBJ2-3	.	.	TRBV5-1	TGCGCCAGCAGCGAGAGTTGGGATGGCTCGCAGTATTTT	CASSESWDGSQYF
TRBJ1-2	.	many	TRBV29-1	TGCAGCGTGCCCAGACGCTCCTATGGCTACACCTTC	CSVPRRSYGYTF
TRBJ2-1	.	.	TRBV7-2	TGTGCCAGCAGCTTTCAGGGGGCAGCCGCGGGAGCTCGCGAGCAGTTCTTC	CASSFQGAAAGAREQFF
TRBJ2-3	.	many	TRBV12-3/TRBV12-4	TGTGCCAGCAGCCGGGGCCCGGAGAAAGATACGCAGTATTTT	CASSRGPEKDTQYF
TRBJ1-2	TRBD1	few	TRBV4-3	TGCGCCAGCAGCCAAGAATATAGGGCTGGACAGGGGTTCCTTTATGGCTACACCTTC	CASSQEYRAGQGFLYGYTF
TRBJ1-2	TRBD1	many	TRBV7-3	TGTGCCAGCAGCCCAGGGACAGGGGGCGGAAACTATGGCTACACCTTC	CASSPGTGGGNYGYTF
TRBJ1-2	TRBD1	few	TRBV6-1	TGTGCCAGCAGCCGGGACAGGGGGCGGTCTACCTATGGCTACACCTTC	CASSRDRGRSTYGYTF
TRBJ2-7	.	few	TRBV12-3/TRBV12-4	TGTGCCAGCAGTTTTGGAATCGCGTACGAGCAGTACTTC	CASSFGIAYEQYF
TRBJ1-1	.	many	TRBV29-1	TGCAGCGTCGCCCAGGTTCTGAACACTGAAGCTTTCTTT	CSVAQVLNTEAFF
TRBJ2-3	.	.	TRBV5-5	TGTGCCAGCAGCTTGGTGACCAGAAGCACAGATACGCAGTATTTT	CASSLVTRSTDTQYF
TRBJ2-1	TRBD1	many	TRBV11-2	TGTGCCAGCAGCTTAGGACAGGGGGCCCAGTCTGCCTACAATGAGCAGTTCTTC	CASSLGQGAQSAYNEQFF
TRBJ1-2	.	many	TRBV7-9	TGTGCCAGCAGCTTGGCGGTCTACACCTTC	CASSLAVYTF
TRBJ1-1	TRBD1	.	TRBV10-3	TGTGCCATCAGTGTCTTGTCTTCGGCAGGGGGAATGAACACTGAAGCTTTCTTT	CAISVLSSAGGMNTEAFF
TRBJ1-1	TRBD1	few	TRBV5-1	TGCGCCAGCAGCTTTTGGACAGGGGTTGGCACTGAAGCTTTCTTT	CASSFWTGVGTEAFF
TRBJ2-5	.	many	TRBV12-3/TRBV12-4	TGTGCCAGCAGTTTACGGCCCCCTAGGATAGGCAGCGAGACCCAGTACTTC	CASSLRPPRIGSETQYF
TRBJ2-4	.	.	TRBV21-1	TGTGCCAGCTCACAGGGGAGCAAAAACATTCAGTACTTC	CASSQGSKNIQYF
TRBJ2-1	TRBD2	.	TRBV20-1	TGCAGTGCTCCATGGGCAGGGAGGGGCAATGAGCAGTTCTTC	CSAPWAGRGNEQFF
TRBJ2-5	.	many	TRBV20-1	TGCAGTGCTAGCTCTATTATGGGGTTCCAAGAGACCCAGTACTTC	CSASSIMGFQETQYF
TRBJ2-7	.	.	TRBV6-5	TGTGCCAGCAGTTTTTTGAGGGGGAGCCCCTACGAGCAGTACTTC	CASSFLRGSPYEQYF
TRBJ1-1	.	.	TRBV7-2	TGTGCCAGCAGCTTAGAGGGCAGCCGGAACACTGAAGCTTTCTTT	CASSLEGSRNTEAFF
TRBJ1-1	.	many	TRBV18	TGTGCCAGCTCACCCGAGCAGGGAGGCACTGAAGCTTTCTTT	CASSPEQGGTEAFF
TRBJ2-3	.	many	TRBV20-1	TGCAGTGCTAGAGGGCAGACGGAGGATACGCAGTATTTT	CSARGQTEDTQYF
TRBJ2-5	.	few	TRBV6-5	TGTGCCAGCAGTTACGTGGGGTTTGGGGAGACCCAGTACTTC	CASSYVGFGETQYF
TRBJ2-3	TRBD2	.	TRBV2	TGTGCCACCCGGGGGGAGGCAGATACGCAGTATTTT	CATRGEADTQYF
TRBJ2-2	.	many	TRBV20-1	TGCAGTGCTAGCCCAGCAGGTGCGAACACCGGGGAGCTGTTTTTT	CSASPAGANTGELFF